The T cell receptor beta chain described here comes from a study of blood T cell repertoires in COVID-19 (dated by TCRdb to 2020 to 2021). At the level of the whole study: Collaborator samples came from the United States, Italy and Spain and covered acute and convalescent phases of COVID-19. The prospective study material was composed of cDNA or gDNA derived from T cells, B-cell-depleted T cells, or PBMCs. Deeply sampled blood TCRbeta repertoires from subjects exposed to, actively infected with, or recovered from COVID-19 were included in the dataset. The repertoires were released in a freely available public database intended as a resource for research on the immune response to SARS-CoV-2. The samples were drawn from the first 160 participants of the ongoing ImmuneRACE study and from 1,254 subjects provided by 6 global collaborators. Nearly every sample came with metadata listing a de-identified subject ID, COVID-19 status, age in years and sex. HLA class I and class II types, where available, came from metadata supplied by the sample provider rather than from assay-based typing. General findings and caveats noted by the study authors: The quantity of clinical and demographic metadata differed by source and by participant and was supplied without curation.

TCRbeta CDR3 regions were amplified from genomic DNA using the immunoSEQ Assay, a bias-controlled multiplex PCR. From the authors' description of their analysis: The number of nucleated cells in each sample was estimated from the amplification of reference gene primers within the assay. Sequence reads were collapsed and filtered to measure the absolute abundance of every unique TCRbeta CDR3 rearrangement. Productive Simpson clonality was computed per sample as the square root of Simpson's diversity index over productive rearrangements. This immuneACCESS table, as held by TCRdb, lists in-frame sequences with V and J called but not all clones. Of the missing ones, under half trace to an unresolved V gene in checked studies; the others have no known cause. V, J and clone size reflect that table, while D and trimming were determined from the DNA. The sample includes under 200,000 clones, with 86% observed a single time. Around 0.99% of the sample is held by the ten biggest clonotypes.

From the cysteine up to the phenylalanine, the CDR3 has a length of 16 residues. This entry keeps only the CDR3 DNA: 48 bases, framed from base 1. V lost 2 bases and J lost 7 bases, and the count of bases not matched to a germline gene is 8. The germline V gene (reference sequence) supplies CDR1 LGHDT and CDR2 YNNKEL. Whole blood was collected in K2EDTA tubes by collaborating institutions according to the institutions' own protocols. For TCRbeta analysis, collaborator samples were shipped as frozen whole blood, as isolated PBMCs, or as DNA extracted from either sample type. As to this clone: This receptor's antigen is unknown. No base-level quality is on record; no much larger clone is a single base apart.

The sequencing sample was made of peripheral blood. The sequence came from a young man with acute or convalescent COVID-19. The chain uses TRBV3-1 (or the pseudogene TRBV3-2) and TRBJ2-5; the central 12 bases match TRBD1. The CDR3 region reads CASSQIGTGGWGTQYF. The nucleotide sequence reads TGTGCCAGCAGCCAAATTGGGACAGGGGGCTGGGGGACCCAGTACTTC.